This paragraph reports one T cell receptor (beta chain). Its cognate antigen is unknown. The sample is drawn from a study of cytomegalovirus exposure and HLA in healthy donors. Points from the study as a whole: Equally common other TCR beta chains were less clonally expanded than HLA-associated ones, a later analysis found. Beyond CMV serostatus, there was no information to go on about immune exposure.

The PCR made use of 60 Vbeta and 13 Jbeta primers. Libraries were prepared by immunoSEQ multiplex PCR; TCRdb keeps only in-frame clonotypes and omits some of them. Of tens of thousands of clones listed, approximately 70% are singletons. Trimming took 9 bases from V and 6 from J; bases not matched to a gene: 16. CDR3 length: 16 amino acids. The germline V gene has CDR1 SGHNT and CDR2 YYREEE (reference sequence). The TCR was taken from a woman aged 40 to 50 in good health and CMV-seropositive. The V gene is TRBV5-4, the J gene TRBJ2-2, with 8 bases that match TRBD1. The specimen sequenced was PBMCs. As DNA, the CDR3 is TGTGCCACCCAGAGCCCCAGGCAGGGGGCTCCCGGGGAGCTGTTTTTT. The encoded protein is CATQSPRQGAPGELFF.